Following are 26 T cell receptor beta chains from one sample sequenced in a study of blood T cell repertoires in COVID-19. The assay was immunoSEQ multiplex PCR, and TCRdb's table has in-frame clones only and misses some. Of under 350,000 clones detected, about nine tenths appear once; the ten largest clones hold 1.8%. Source material: peripheral blood. The receptor source for this set is a woman aged 25 to 39 with COVID-19, enrolled during active disease.

The genes are TRBV5-4 and TRBJ2-1, with D tentatively TRBD2 (6 bases). CDR3 length: 16 residues. The germline V gene encodes CDR1 SGHNT and CDR2 YYREEE (reference sequence). V lost 0 bases and J 7 bases, leaving 17 bases between the germline ends. The CDR3 here is CASSLDVSGSGNEQFF. CDR3 DNA: TGTGCCAGCAGCTTGGATGTTAGCGGTTCAGGGAATGAGCAGTTCTTC.

The chain has TRBV2 and TRBJ1-4; possible D gene TRBD1, 6 bases. Germline CDR1 and CDR2: SNHLY and FYNNEI. This CDR3 is built from 17 residues. Trimming shortened V by 7 bases and J by 0 bases, and 18 bases separated the two germline ends. The CDR3, as DNA: TGTGCCAGCATCTTCGGGACAAGTCTCGCAACTAATGAAAAACTGTTTTTT. Amino acid sequence: CASIFGTSLATNEKLFF.

The chain couples TRBV5-1 to TRBJ1-2; no clear D gene. V lost 4 bases, J lost 7 bases, and 14 bases lay in between. This CDR3 contains 13 residues. Germline V gene data show CDR1 as SGHRS and CDR2 as YFSETQ. CDR3 protein: CASSIQVSLGYTF. The CDR3 coding sequence is TGCGCCAGCAGCATCCAGGTGTCTCTTGGCTACACCTTC.

The rearrangement joins TRBV18 to TRBJ1-4; the D gene is possibly TRBD1 (5 bases). With 6 bases removed from V and 5 bases from J, the gap between germline ends came to 13 bases. Germline CDR1 is KGHSH and CDR2 is LQKENI. CDR3 length: 14 amino acids. CDR3 sequence (DNA): TGTGCCAGCTCCCTCGACAGACAGAATGAAAAACTGTTTTTT. It is translated as CASSLDRQNEKLFF.

This chain uses TRBV5-1 with TRBJ1-2, with 12 bases lining up with TRBD1. The CDR3 sequence is 16 residues long. CDR1 and CDR2 from the germline V gene are SGHRS and YFSETQ. With V trimmed by 3 bases and J by 8 bases, 11 bases remained unmatched. The CDR3 coding sequence is TGCGCCAGCAGCTCCAATCCGGGACAGGGGGCAGAAGGCTACACCTTC. Translated: CASSSNPGQGAEGYTF.

The V and J genes are TRBV28 and TRBJ2-1; D remains ambiguous. CDR3 size: 14 residues. Germline loops: CDR1 MDHEN, CDR2 SYDVKM. Trimming removed 3 bases from V and 1 base from J, with 7 bases in between. CDR3 sequence: CASSFGRSYNEQFF. CDR3 coding DNA: TGTGCCAGCAGTTTCGGTCGATCCTACAATGAGCAGTTCTTC.

J is TRBJ2-3 and V is TRBV9; D possibly corresponds to TRBD2 (6 bases). The germline CDR1 and CDR2 sequences are SGDLS and YYNGEE. The V and J ends lost 0 bases and 8 bases respectively, with 13 bases between them. The length of the CDR3 is 14 residues. The CDR3 here is CASSVDGGRVTQYF. The CDR3 DNA is TGTGCCAGCAGCGTAGACGGGGGTCGTGTTACGCAGTATTTT.

The V gene is TRBV10-2, the J gene TRBJ1-5, with 8 positions matching TRBD1. CDR3 length equals 16 residues. From germline, CDR1 is WSHSY and CDR2 SAAADI. Trimming at V came to 5 bases and at J to 0 bases, leaving 6 bases not matched to a gene. In DNA form, the CDR3 reads TGCGCCAGCAGTTCAGGGGGCGCAGCTAGCAATCAGCCCCAGCATTTT. Protein sequence: CASSSGGAASNQPQHF.

Points on this clone: Other DNA sequences within the sample encode an identical CDR3. This sequence joins TRBV18 and TRBJ1-6, with 10 bases lining up with TRBD1. Germline-derived CDR1 and CDR2 are KGHSH and LQKENI. This CDR3 has 15 amino acids. J gave up 7 bases and V 3 bases, and 3 bases lay outside the gene matches. DNA of the CDR3: TGTGCCAGCTCACCCGGGACAGGGGTCAATTCACCCCTCCACTTT. This encodes CASSPGTGVNSPLHF.

This rearrangement joins TRBV24-1 to TRBJ1-1, with 9 bases that match TRBD1. CDR3 length equals 16 residues. Germline-derived CDR1 and CDR2 are KGHDR and SFDVKD. Unmatched junction bases numbered 13, after V lost 12 bases and J lost 0 bases. The CDR3 bases are TGTGCCTCGAACCCTCCCGGGACAGGGTTGAACACTGAAGCTTTCTTT. This sequence encodes CASNPPGTGLNTEAFF.

J is TRBJ1-3 and V is TRBV5-6; 7 nucleotides align to TRBD1. The length of the CDR3 is 15 residues. Germline V gene data show CDR1 as SGHDT and CDR2 as YYEEEE. V lost 3 bases to trimming and J lost 9 bases; unmatched junction nucleotides: 12. The CDR3 bases are TGTGCCAGCAGCTCCCAGACGGACAGGCTCGGCACCATATATTTT. This codes for CASSSQTDRLGTIYF.

This sequence joins TRBV3-1 (or the pseudogene TRBV3-2) and TRBJ2-2; 9 bases are a match to TRBD1. Germline values: CDR1 LGHDT, CDR2 YNNKEL (reference sequence). The trim removed 2 bases at V and 0 bases at J, leaving 4 bases unmatched. This CDR3 is 17 amino acids long. The CDR3 sequence is CASSQKDRGANTGELFF. The CDR3 nucleotides read TGTGCCAGCAGCCAAAAGGACAGGGGCGCGAACACCGGGGAGCTGTTTTTT.

The rearrangement joins TRBV18 to TRBJ1-2; 10 nucleotides line up with TRBD1. Germline V gene data show CDR1 as KGHSH and CDR2 as LQKENI. The junction had 11 bases not matched to a gene; V was cut back by 2 bases and J by 8 bases. The CDR3 is made up of 16 amino acids. As DNA, the CDR3 is TGTGCCAGCTCACCATCCTTCGTCGGGACAGGGGACGGCTACACCTTC. It specifies CASSPSFVGTGDGYTF.

The rearrangement joins TRBV2 to TRBJ2-1, with 13 bases that match TRBD2. The CDR3 is made up of 15 amino acids. Germline-derived CDR1 and CDR2 are SNHLY and FYNNEI. The V segment lost 6 bases and the J segment 2 bases; nucleotides outside the gene matches: 1. The CDR3 here is CASRLAGGPYNEQFF. The CDR3 coding sequence is TGTGCCAGCAGACTAGCGGGGGGGCCCTACAATGAGCAGTTCTTC.

This clone was counted a single time. The CDR3 is CASSQELARDRGLTDTQYF. CDR3 DNA: TGCGCCAGCAGCCAAGAACTTGCCCGTGACAGGGGACTCACAGATACGCAGTATTTT. The genes are TRBV4-3 and TRBJ2-3; 8 positions agree with TRBD1. This CDR3 contains 19 residues. V lost 0 bases and J lost 2; bases outside the gene matches: 13. Germline assignment: CDR1 LGHNA and CDR2 YSLEER.

The J gene is TRBJ1-4, the V gene TRBV2; 10 positions agree with TRBD1. The V and J ends lost 8 bases and 8 bases, in that order; junction bases with no gene match: 8. CDR1 and CDR2 from the germline V gene are SNHLY and FYNNEI. There are 14 residues in the CDR3. CDR3 sequence (DNA): TGTGCCAGCGAATGGACAGGGGGTAGCGAAAAACTGTTTTTT. As protein: CASEWTGGSEKLFF.

This clone appeared once. The rearrangement links TRBV11-2 to TRBJ1-1; 7 positions match TRBD1. V trimming: 3 bases; J trimming: 5 bases; junction bases outside the gene matches: 3. There are 13 residues in the CDR3. From germline, CDR1 is SGHAT and CDR2 FQNNGV. CDR3 in amino acids: CASSFQQGTEAFF. CDR3 sequence (DNA): TGTGCCAGCAGCTTTCAACAGGGGACTGAAGCTTTCTTT. The full variable domain, rest sourced from reference TRBV11-2 and TRBJ1-1, is EAGVAQSPRYKIIEKRQSVAFWCNPISGHATLYWYQQILGQGPKLLIQFQNNGVVDDSQLPKDRFSAERLKGVDSTLKIQPAKLEDSAVYLCASSFQQGTEAFFGQGTRLTVV.

The chain couples TRBV2 to TRBJ2-7; no reliable D call. Germline V gene lookup returns CDR1 SNHLY and CDR2 FYNNEI. V dropped 4 bases and J dropped 2 bases, with 15 bases sitting between them. There are 15 residues in the CDR3. CDR3: CASSGTLSSTYEQYV. Here the CDR3 DNA reads TGTGCCAGCAGTGGAACCCTATCCTCAACCTACGAGCAGTACGTC.

J is TRBJ2-7 and V is TRBV5-4, with a tentative D call TRBD1 (6 bases). Trimming stripped 4 bases from V and 2 bases from J, with 13 bases between. The V gene's germline CDR1 is SGHNT and CDR2 YYREEE (reference sequence). CDR3 size: 14 residues. The CDR3 reads CASSHGQHPYEQYF. Here the CDR3 DNA reads TGTGCCAGCAGCCACGGACAGCATCCCTACGAGCAGTACTTC.

The chain recombines TRBV7-2 with TRBJ2-5; 12 bases match TRBD2. V was clipped by 5 bases and J by 0 bases; unmatched bases: 4. Germline-derived CDR1 and CDR2 are SGHTA and FQGNSA. CDR3 size: 16 residues. The CDR3 nucleotides are TGTGCCAGCAGCCCCCTAGCGGGGGGGGACCAAGAGACCCAGTACTTC. Translating it yields CASSPLAGGDQETQYF.

The V gene is TRBV30, the J gene TRBJ1-2, with TRBD1 matching over 7 bases. V was clipped by 1 base and J by 7 bases; unmatched bases: 6. The CDR3 is 13 residues long. From germline, CDR1 is GTSNPN and CDR2 SVGIG (reference sequence). The DNA for the CDR3 is TGTGCCTGGAGTGGGACAGGTCCTGGTGGCTACACCTTC. Residues: CAWSGTGPGGYTF.

This clone was counted between two and nine times. V and J are TRBV30 and TRBJ2-2, with 9 bases fitting TRBD1. CDR1 and CDR2 (germline): GTSNPN, SVGIG (reference sequence). The CDR3 length is 16 residues. After removal of 3 bases from V and 5 bases from J, the junction contained 10 bases not matched to a gene. CDR3: CAWRPSGTGTTGELFF. CDR3 coding DNA: TGTGCCTGGAGACCCTCCGGGACAGGGACGACCGGGGAGCTGTTTTTT.

This clone showed up just a few times. The chain carries TRBV9 and TRBJ2-1, with 9 nucleotides matching TRBD2. The germline V gene encodes CDR1 SGDLS and CDR2 YYNGEE. The V segment lost 0 bases and the J segment 9 bases; nucleotides outside the gene matches: 7. This CDR3 spans 15 amino acids. The CDR3 DNA sequence: TGTGCCAGCAGCGTAGTTCTAGCGGGGTCGGGTGAGCAGTTCTTC. Translation gives CASSVVLAGSGEQFF.

The chain uses TRBV11-3 and TRBJ1-1; D gene ambiguous. Trimming removed 1 base from V and 4 bases from J, with 16 bases in between. CDR1 is SGHNT and CDR2 is YENEEA in the germline V gene. This CDR3 region has 16 residues. The CDR3 region is CASSLATQRMSTEAFF. DNA of the CDR3: TGTGCCAGCAGCTTAGCGACCCAGAGGATGAGCACTGAAGCTTTCTTT.

The rearrangement uses TRBV6-5 and TRBJ2-7; 7 nucleotides align to TRBD2. Germline CDR1 and CDR2: MNHEY and SVGAGI. CDR3 size: 14 residues. V dropped 7 bases and J dropped 3; count of bases not matched to a gene: 9. The CDR3 DNA is TGTGCCAGCACGGGAGGTTTGACCCACTACGAGCAGTACTTC. Its translation is CASTGGLTHYEQYF.

V gene TRBV9 combines with J gene TRBJ2-3; TRBD2 might be the D (6 bases). V gave up 5 bases and J gave up 6 bases, with 16 bases separating them. CDR3 length: 14 residues. Germline V gene sequence: CDR1 SGDLS, CDR2 YYNGEE. The CDR3 coding sequence is TGTGCCAGCAGTGGGGGGAGAACACACGATACGCAGTATTTT. Its protein is CASSGGRTHDTQYF.